Listed here is a single T cell receptor beta chain. No antigen is known for it. The source of the sample is a study of shared clonotypes between healthy human individuals. The overall study: A couple of women and a few men aged 18 to 49 made up the donors. Each donor's CD4 naive and CD4 memory cells filled three plates apiece, CD8 naive two, and CD8 memory one. Findings and limits, study-wide: Few donors restricted represented genetic and exposure-history diversity. The generation probabilities recorded for non-shared clonotypes fell below those of clonotypes shared by all four donors.

Repertoires were generated with immunoSEQ multiplex PCR, while TCRdb's copy carries only in-frame clones and drops some. The sample carries about 710,000 clones, 55% to 85% recorded once. Sequences were obtained from memory CD4+ T cells sorted from blood. This sample's subset: CD45RA-negative fraction. This TCR was recovered from a woman in her 30s in good health.

The CDR3: CASRGGTYEQYF. The CDR3 DNA sequence: TGTGCCAGCCGGGGAGGGACCTACGAGCAGTACTTC. The rearrangement links TRBV19 to TRBJ2-7; 7 positions agree with TRBD2. J gave up 2 bases and V 9 bases, and 4 bases lay outside the gene matches. Germline assignment: CDR1 LNHDA and CDR2 SQIVND (reference sequence). The CDR3 runs to 12 residues.